The entry below gives a single TCR beta chain sequence along with its context. Its matching antigen is unknown. Intraepithelial and lamina propria lymphocytes were released after the graft tissue was processed. The entry originates in a study of graft-versus-host responses after intestinal transplantation. As for the study in general: Transplant types were multivisceral, liver-intestinal, or isolated intestinal. The whole recipient group had anti-thymocyte globulin induction followed by tacrolimus and steroids for around 3 years. Study-wide findings and caveats: Some patients had graft-donor T cell macrochimerism, and their allografts showed high graft-versus-host to host-versus-graft clonal ratios. GvH clones were identified in recipient marrow, with some first appearing in ileum or blood.

Germline CDR1 is MDHEN and CDR2 is SYDVKM. V lost 3 bases and J 2 bases, leaving 16 bases between the germline ends. This CDR3 comprises 16 residues. Sequencing was performed with immunoSEQ multiplex PCR; in TCRdb, only in-frame clones are kept and a portion is missing. The repertoire consists of about 9,800 clones, with about four fifths occurring once and the leading ten covering roughly 24%. The material sequenced was ileum tissue, taken less than 550 days after intestinal transplant. This TCR derives from a human patient who received an intestinal transplant, so some T cells may come from the graft donor. V usage is TRBV28 and J usage is TRBJ1-1; D ambiguous. As DNA, the CDR3 is TGTGCCAGCAGTTTGTACCCCAGTGTAGGCAACACTGAAGCTTTCTTT. Translation: CASSLYPSVGNTEAFF.